The table lists the clone carrying this T cell receptor beta chain with many counts. Its target is not known. This record belongs to a study of breast tumors, draining lymph nodes, adjacent tissues. The CDR3 covers 14 residues. V lost 0 bases and J 5 bases, leaving 10 bases between the germline ends. Germline-derived CDR1 and CDR2 are MGHRA and YSYEKL. From the multiplex PCR reads, TCRdb called clonotypes with MiXCR, one entry per CDR3 protein. Altogether 45,000 to 60,000 distinct CDR3 sequences are present, 23% being singletons, with the ten largest covering about 8%. The study, taken as a whole, reports: Compared with lymph nodes, tumors were less diverse; compared with nontumor tissue, more. Luminal-like breast cancer showed significantly higher tumor–nontumor repertoire similarity than basal-like.

The specimen was breast tumor tissue. V and J are TRBV4-1 and TRBJ2-5, with D perhaps TRBD2 (5 bases). The sequence came from a female donor with breast cancer. Some clones in this sample may be carry-over from other donors' samples. DNA of the CDR3: TGCGCCAGCAGCCAAGAACCAGGCGGGGAGACCCAGTACTTC. It specifies CASSQEPGGETQYF.